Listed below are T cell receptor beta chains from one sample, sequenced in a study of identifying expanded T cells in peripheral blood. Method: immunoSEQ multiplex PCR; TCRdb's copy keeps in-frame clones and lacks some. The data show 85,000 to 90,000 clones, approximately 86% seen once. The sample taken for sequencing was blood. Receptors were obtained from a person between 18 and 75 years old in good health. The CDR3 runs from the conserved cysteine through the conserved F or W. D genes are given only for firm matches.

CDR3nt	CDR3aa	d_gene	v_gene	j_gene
TGTGCCAGCTCTCAGGCGGGGGAGAACTACGAGCAGTACTTC	CASSQAGENYEQYF	TRBD2	TRBV18	TRBJ2-7
TGCGCCAGCAGCCAAGAATGGGGCCAGGGACTCTACGAGCAGTACTTC	CASSQEWGQGLYEQYF	NA	TRBV4-3	TRBJ2-7
TGTGCCAGCAGCTTTTCCGCCGGAGGAAACTATGGCTACACCTTC	CASSFSAGGNYGYTF	NA	TRBV5-5	TRBJ1-2
TGTGCCAGCAGCGTTGCCAATGAGCAGTTCTTC	CASSVANEQFF	NA	TRBV5-4	TRBJ2-1
TGTGCCAGCAGTGAATTAGCTCTCGGCTACACCTTC	CASSELALGYTF	NA	TRBV6-1	TRBJ1-2
TGTGCCTCCATAGGCGGGGAACAAAGGAGCTCCTATAATTCACCCCTCCACTTT	CASIGGEQRSSYNSPLHF	NA	TRBV21-1	TRBJ1-6
TGTGCTAGTGGTTTTCGAGCCATTCAGTACTTC	CASGFRAIQYF	NA	TRBV12-5	TRBJ2-4
TGTGCCACCAGCAGAGATCGGTCGACAGGGGTTTACGAGCAGTACTTC	CATSRDRSTGVYEQYF	TRBD1	TRBV15	TRBJ2-7
TGTGCCAGTACCCAGAGATTTGGACAGAACTATGGCTACACCTTC	CASTQRFGQNYGYTF	NA	TRBV19	TRBJ1-2
TGTGCCAGCTCATCATCGGGGGCTTGGTCCTACGAGCAGTACTTC	CASSSSGAWSYEQYF	NA	TRBV18	TRBJ2-7
TGTGCCAGCAGCCAATGGTCCTACAATGAGCAGTTCTTC	CASSQWSYNEQFF	NA	TRBV14	TRBJ2-1
TGTGCCAGCAGTTCATCGAGCTCCTATAATTCACCCCTCCACTTT	CASSSSSSYNSPLHF	NA	TRBV27	TRBJ1-6
TGCGCCAGCAGCCAAGGGCGGGTTACGGGCGAAGCTTTCTTT	CASSQGRVTGEAFF	NA	TRBV4-3	TRBJ1-1
TGTGCCATCGGACAGGGGGCTACTAATGAAAAACTGTTTTTT	CAIGQGATNEKLFF	TRBD1	TRBV2	TRBJ1-4
TGTGCCAGCCGTTCGACAGGGGCGAGCACAGATACGCAGTATTTT	CASRSTGASTDTQYF	TRBD1	TRBV6-5	TRBJ2-3
TGTGCCAGCAGTACAGCCAATCAGCCCCAGCATTTT	CASSTANQPQHF	NA	TRBV27	TRBJ1-5
TGTGCCAGCAGTGAAGGGGTGCCTCCTGGAAAACTGTTTTTT	CASSEGVPPGKLFF	NA	TRBV2	TRBJ1-4